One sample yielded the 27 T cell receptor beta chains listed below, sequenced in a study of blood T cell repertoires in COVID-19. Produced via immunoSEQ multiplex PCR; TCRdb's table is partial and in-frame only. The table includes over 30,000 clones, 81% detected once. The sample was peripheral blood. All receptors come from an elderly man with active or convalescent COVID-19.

CDR3 coding DNA: TGCGCCAGCAGCCGAGACGGAGGGACCGGGGAGCTGTTTTTT. Translated: CASSRDGGTGELFF. The V gene is TRBV4-1, the J gene TRBJ2-2; D might be TRBD2 (6 bases). Between the trimmed V and J ends, which lost 4 bases and 5 bases, there was a span of 11 bases. The germline gives CDR1 MGHRA, CDR2 YSYEKL. This CDR3 comprises 14 residues.

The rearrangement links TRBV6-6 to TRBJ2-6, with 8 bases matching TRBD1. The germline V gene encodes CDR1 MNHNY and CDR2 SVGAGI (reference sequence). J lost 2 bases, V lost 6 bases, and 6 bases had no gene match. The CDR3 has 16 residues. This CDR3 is CASSIDRGPGANVLTF. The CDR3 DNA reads TGTGCCAGCAGCATCGACAGGGGCCCTGGGGCCAACGTCCTGACTTTC.

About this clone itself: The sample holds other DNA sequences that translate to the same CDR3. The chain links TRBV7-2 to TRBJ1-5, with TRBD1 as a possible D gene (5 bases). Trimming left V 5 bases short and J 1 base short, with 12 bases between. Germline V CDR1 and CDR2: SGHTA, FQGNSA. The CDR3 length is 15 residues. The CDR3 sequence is CASSLGAASNQPQHF. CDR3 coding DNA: TGTGCCAGCAGCCTAGGGGCTGCGAGCAATCAGCCCCAGCATTTT.

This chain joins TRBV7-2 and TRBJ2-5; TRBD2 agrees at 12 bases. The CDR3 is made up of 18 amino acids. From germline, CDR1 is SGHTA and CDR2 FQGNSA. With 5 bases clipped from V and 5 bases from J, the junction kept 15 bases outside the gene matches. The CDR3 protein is CASSDAGLAGGFRETQYF. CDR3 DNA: TGTGCCAGCAGCGATGCCGGGCTAGCGGGGGGGTTTAGGGAGACCCAGTACTTC. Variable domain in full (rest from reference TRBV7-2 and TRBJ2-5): GAGVSQSPSNKVTEKGKDVELRCDPISGHTALYWYRQSLGQGLEFLIYFQGNSAPDKSGLPSDRFSAERTGGSVSTLTIQRTQQEDSAVYLCASSDAGLAGGFRETQYFGPGTRLLVL.

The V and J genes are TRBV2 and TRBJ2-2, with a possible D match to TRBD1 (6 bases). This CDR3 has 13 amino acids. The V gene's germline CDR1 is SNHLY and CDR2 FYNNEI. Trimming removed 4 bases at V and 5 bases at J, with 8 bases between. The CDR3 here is CASSVTGTGELFF. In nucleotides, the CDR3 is TGTGCCAGCAGTGTGACAGGAACCGGGGAGCTGTTTTTT.

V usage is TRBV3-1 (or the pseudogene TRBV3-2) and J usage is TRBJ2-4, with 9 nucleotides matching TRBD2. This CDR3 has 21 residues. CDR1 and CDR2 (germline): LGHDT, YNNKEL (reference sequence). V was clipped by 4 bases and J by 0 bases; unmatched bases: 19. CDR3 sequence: CASSPGLGLAFKGVAKNIQYF. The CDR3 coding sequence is TGTGCCAGCAGCCCCGGACTCGGACTAGCGTTTAAGGGGGTAGCCAAAAACATTCAGTACTTC.

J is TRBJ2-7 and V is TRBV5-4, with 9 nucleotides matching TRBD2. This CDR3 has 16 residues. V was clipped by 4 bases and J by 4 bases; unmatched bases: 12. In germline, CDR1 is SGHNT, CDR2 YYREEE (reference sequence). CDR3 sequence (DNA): TGTGCCAGCAGCCCCTGGGGCGGGGGGGCCGTATACGAGCAGTACTTC. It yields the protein CASSPWGGGAVYEQYF. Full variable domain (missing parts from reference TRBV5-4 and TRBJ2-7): ETGVTQSPTHLIKTRGQQVTLRCSSQSGHNTVSWYQQALGQGPQFIFQYYREEENGRGNFPPRFSGLQFPNYSSELNVNALELDDSALYLCASSPWGGGAVYEQYFGPGTRLTVT.

CDR3 residues: CASSLLPSYTEAFF. In DNA, the CDR3 is TGTGCCAGCAGCTTACTCCCGAGTTACACTGAAGCTTTCTTT. The V gene is TRBV7-8, the J gene TRBJ1-1, with D hard to call. Germline CDR1 SGHVS, CDR2 FQNEAQ. Trimming took off 2 bases at V and 3 bases at J, with 10 bases between the two ends. The CDR3 has 14 amino acids.

As DNA, the CDR3 is TGTGCCAGCAGTGAAGTAAAGCGGGGGGGCTACAATGAGCAGTTCTTC. It yields the protein CASSEVKRGGYNEQFF. The genes are TRBV6-1 and TRBJ2-1; TRBD2 aligns across 10 bases. This CDR3 is built from 16 residues. The germline V gene has CDR1 MNHNS and CDR2 SASEGT. J gave up 3 bases and V 1 base, and 3 bases lay outside the gene matches.

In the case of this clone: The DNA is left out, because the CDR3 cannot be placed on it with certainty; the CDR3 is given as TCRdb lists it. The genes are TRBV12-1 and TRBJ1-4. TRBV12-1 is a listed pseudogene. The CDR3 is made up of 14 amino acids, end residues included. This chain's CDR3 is CASSFGGGNEKLFF.

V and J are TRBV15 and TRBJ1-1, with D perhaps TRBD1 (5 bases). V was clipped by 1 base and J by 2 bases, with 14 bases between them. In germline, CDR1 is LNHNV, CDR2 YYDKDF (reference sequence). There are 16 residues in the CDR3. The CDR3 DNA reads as TGTGCCACCAGCAGAGTTCCGACAGAACCAAACACTGAAGCTTTCTTT. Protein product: CATSRVPTEPNTEAFF.

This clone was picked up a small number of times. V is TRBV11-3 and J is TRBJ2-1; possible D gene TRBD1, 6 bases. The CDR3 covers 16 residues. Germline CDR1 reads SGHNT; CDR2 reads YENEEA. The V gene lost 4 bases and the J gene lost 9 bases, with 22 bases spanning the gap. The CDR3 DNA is TGTGCCAGCAGCTCGACGGGACAAATCGAGGGCTTTGAGCAGTTCTTC. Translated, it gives CASSSTGQIEGFEQFF.

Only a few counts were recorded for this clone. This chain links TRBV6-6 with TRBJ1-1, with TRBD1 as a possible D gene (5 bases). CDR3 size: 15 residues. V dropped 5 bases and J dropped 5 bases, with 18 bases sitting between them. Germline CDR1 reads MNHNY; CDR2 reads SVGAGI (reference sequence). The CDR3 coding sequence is TGTGCCAGCAGTAAGTTCCAGGGAAGTGAGACTGAAGCTTTCTTT. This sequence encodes CASSKFQGSETEAFF.

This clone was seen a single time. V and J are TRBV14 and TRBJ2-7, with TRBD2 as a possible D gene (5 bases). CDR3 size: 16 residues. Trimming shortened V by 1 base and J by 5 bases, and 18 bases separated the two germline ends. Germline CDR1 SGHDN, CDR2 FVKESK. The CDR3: CASSQVKAGLFHEQYF. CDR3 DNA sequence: TGTGCCAGCAGCCAAGTTAAGGCGGGTTTATTCCACGAGCAGTACTTC. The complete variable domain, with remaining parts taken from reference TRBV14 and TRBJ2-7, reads EAGVTQFPSHSVIEKGQTVTLRCDPISGHDNLYWYRRVMGKEIKFLLHFVKESKQDESGMPNNRFLAERTGGTYSTLKVQPAELEDSGVYFCASSQVKAGLFHEQYFGPGTRLTVT.

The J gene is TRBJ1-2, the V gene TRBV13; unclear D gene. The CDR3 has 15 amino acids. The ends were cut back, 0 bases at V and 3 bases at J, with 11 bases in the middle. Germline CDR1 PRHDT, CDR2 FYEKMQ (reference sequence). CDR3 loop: CASSLGTKRDYGYTF. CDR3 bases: TGTGCCAGCAGCTTAGGGACTAAACGGGACTATGGCTACACCTTC.

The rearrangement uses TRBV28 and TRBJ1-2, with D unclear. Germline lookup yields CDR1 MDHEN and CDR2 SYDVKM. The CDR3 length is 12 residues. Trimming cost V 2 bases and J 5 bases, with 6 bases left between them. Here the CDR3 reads CASSLGQYGYTF. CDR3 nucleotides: TGTGCCAGCAGTTTAGGGCAGTATGGCTACACCTTC.

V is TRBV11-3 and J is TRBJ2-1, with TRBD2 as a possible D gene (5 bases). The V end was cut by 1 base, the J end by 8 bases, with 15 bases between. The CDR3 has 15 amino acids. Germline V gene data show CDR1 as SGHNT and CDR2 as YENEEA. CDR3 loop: CASSLGDRGFHEQFF. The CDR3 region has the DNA TGTGCCAGCAGCTTAGGAGACCGGGGTTTCCATGAGCAGTTCTTC.

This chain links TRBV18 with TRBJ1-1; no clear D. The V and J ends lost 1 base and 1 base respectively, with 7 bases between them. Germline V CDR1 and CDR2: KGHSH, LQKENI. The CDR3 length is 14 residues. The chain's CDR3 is CASSPLGRNTEAFF. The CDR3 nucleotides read TGTGCCAGCTCACCACTCGGGAGGAACACTGAAGCTTTCTTT.

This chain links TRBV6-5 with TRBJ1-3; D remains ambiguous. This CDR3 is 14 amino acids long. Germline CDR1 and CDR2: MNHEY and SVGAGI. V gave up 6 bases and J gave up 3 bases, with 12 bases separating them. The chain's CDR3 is CASSSGRGGNTIYF. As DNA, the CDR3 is TGTGCCAGCAGCAGCGGACGGGGTGGAAACACCATATATTTT.

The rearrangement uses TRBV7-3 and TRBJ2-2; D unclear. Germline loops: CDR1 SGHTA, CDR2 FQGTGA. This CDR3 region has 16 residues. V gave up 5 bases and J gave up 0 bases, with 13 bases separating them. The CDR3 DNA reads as TGTGCCAGCAGCCCAGACACGAGAACGAACACCGGGGAGCTGTTTTTT. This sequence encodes CASSPDTRTNTGELFF.

The CDR3 loop reads CASSLTGSNQPQHF. The CDR3 nucleotides read TGTGCCAGCAGTTTGACAGGGAGCAATCAGCCCCAGCATTTT. The chain carries TRBV25-1 and TRBJ1-5; 7 bases fit TRBD1. V lost 5 bases to trimming and J lost 1 base; unmatched junction nucleotides: 2. This CDR3 comprises 14 residues. The germline V gene has CDR1 MGHDK and CDR2 SYGVNS.

CDR3 protein: CARGDRDAQTQYF. CDR3 DNA: TGTGCCAGGGGAGACAGGGACGCGCAGACCCAGTACTTC. V is TRBV6-5 and J is TRBJ2-5; TRBD1 matches 7 bases. After removal of 9 bases from V and 6 bases from J, the junction contained 10 bases not matched to a gene. Germline-derived CDR1 and CDR2 are MNHEY and SVGAGI. CDR3 size: 13 residues.

The chain's CDR3 is CASSDLGYTGELFF. In DNA, the CDR3 is TGTGCCAGTAGTGATCTCGGGTACACCGGGGAGCTGTTTTTT. The chain has TRBV19 and TRBJ2-2; D uncertain. V lost 5 bases and J lost 3, with 10 bases in between. The CDR3 runs to 14 residues. Germline CDR1 is LNHDA and CDR2 is SQIVND (reference sequence).

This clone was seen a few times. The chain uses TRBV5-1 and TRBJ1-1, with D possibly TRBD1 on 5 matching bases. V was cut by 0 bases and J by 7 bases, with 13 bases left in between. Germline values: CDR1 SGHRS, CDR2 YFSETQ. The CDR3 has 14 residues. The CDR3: CASSLVGSGDEAFF. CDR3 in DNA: TGCGCCAGCAGCTTGGTCGGTTCGGGGGATGAAGCTTTCTTT.

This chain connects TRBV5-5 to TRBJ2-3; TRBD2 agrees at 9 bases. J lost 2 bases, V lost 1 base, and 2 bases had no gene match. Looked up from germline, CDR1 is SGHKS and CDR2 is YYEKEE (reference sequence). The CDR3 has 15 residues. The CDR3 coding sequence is TGTGCCAGCAGCTTGACTAGCGGGTACACAGATACGCAGTATTTT. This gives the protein CASSLTSGYTDTQYF. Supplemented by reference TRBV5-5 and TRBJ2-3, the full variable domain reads DAGVTQSPTHLIKTRGQQVTLRCSPISGHKSVSWYQQVLGQGPQFIFQYYEKEERGRGNFPDRFSARQFPNYSSELNVNALLLGDSALYLCASSLTSGYTDTQYFGPGTRLTVL.

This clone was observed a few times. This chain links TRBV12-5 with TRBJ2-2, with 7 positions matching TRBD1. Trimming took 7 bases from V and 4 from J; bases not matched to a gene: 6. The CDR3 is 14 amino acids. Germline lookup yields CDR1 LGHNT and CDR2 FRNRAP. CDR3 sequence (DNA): TGTGCTAGTGCACGACAGGGTAGCACCGGGGAGCTGTTTTTT. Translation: CASARQGSTGELFF.

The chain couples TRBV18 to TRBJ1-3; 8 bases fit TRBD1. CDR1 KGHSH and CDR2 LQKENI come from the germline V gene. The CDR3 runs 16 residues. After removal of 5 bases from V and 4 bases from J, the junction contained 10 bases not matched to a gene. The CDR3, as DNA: TGTGCCAGCTCAACCAGGGGGCGCGAGGTCGGAAACACCATATATTTT. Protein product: CASSTRGREVGNTIYF.